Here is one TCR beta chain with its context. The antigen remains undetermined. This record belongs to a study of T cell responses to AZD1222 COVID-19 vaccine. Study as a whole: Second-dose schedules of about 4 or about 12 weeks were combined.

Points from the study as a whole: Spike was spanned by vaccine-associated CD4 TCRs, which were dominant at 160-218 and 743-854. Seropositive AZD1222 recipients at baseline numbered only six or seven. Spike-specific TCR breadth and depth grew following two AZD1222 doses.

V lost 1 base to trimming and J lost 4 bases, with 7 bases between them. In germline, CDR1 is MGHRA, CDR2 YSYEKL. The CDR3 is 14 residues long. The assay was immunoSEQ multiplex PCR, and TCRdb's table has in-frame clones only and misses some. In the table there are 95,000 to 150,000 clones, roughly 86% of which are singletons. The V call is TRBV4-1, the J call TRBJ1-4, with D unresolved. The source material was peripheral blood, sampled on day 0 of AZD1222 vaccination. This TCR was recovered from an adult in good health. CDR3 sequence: CASSQGAGNEKLFF. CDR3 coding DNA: TGCGCCAGCAGCCAAGGGGCGGGTAATGAAAAACTGTTTTTT.